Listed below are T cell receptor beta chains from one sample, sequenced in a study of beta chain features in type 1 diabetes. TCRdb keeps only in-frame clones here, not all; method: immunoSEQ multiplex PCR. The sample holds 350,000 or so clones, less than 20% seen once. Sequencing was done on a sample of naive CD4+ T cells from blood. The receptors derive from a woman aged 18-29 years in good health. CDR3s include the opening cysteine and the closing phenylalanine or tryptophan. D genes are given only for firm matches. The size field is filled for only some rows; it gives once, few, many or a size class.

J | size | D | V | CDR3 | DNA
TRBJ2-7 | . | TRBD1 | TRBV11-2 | CASSLRDRGSHEQYF | TGTGCCAGCAGCTTAAGGGACAGGGGGTCCCACGAGCAGTACTTC
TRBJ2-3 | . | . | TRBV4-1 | CASSQLVHQSDTQYF | TGCGCCAGCAGCCAACTCGTCCACCAGTCAGATACGCAGTATTTT
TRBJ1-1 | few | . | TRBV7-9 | CASSHTPWGKRGTEAFF | TGTGCCAGCAGCCATACCCCTTGGGGAAAGAGGGGGACTGAAGCTTTCTTT
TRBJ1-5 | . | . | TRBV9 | CASSAGGQGNQPQHF | TGTGCCAGCAGCGCCGGGGGGCAAGGCAATCAGCCCCAGCATTTT
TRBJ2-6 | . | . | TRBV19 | CASSTGTSGANVLTF | TGTGCCAGTAGTACCGGGACATCTGGGGCCAACGTCCTGACTTTC
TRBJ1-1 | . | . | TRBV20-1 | CSALQGRKAFF | TGCAGTGCCTTACAGGGTCGGAAAGCTTTCTTT
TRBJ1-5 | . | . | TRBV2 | CASSPEGDQPQHF | TGTGCCAGCAGCCCCGAGGGGGATCAGCCCCAGCATTTT
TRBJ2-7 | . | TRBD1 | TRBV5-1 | CASNPGQGTYEQYF | TGCGCCAGCAACCCGGGACAGGGGACCTACGAGCAGTACTTC
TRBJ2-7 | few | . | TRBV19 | CASSSQGLPYEQYF | TGTGCCAGTAGTTCCCAGGGTTTGCCCTACGAGCAGTACTTC
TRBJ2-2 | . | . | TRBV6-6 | CASNNPTRGRTGELFF | TGTGCCAGCAACAATCCAACTAGAGGAAGGACCGGGGAGCTGTTTTTT
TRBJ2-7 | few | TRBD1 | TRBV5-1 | CASSLSGTDYEQYF | TGCGCCAGCAGCTTGTCCGGGACAGACTACGAGCAGTACTTC